A single sample is the source of the 26 T cell receptor beta chains below, sequenced in a study of T cell responses to AZD1222 COVID-19 vaccine. TCRdb's table, derived via immunoSEQ multiplex PCR, lists solely in-frame clones and lacks some. The sample lists more than 100,000 clones, almost 85% occurring once. The material was peripheral blood, obtained 28 days after the second dose of the MenACWY control vaccine. The receptors shown here come from an adult who received the MenACWY meningococcal vaccine as a control.

This chain joins TRBV9 and TRBJ2-3; 8 bases agree with TRBD2. J lost 2 bases, V lost 6 bases, and 11 bases had no gene match. CDR3 length: 16 residues. The germline V gene has CDR1 SGDLS and CDR2 YYNGEE. CDR3 in DNA: TGTGCCAGCACCACCGGGGCGGGGGGCTTCACAGATACGCAGTATTTT. The encoded protein is CASTTGAGGFTDTQYF.

This chain links TRBV5-8 with TRBJ1-5; D unresolved. Deletions cut 1 base from V and 0 bases from J, with 5 bases between. Germline lookup yields CDR1 SGHTS and CDR2 YDEGEE. CDR3 length equals 14 residues. The CDR3 here is CASSLSFSNQPQHF. The CDR3 nucleotides read TGTGCCAGCAGCTTGTCGTTTAGCAATCAGCCCCAGCATTTT.

The chain employs TRBV3-1 (or the pseudogene TRBV3-2) and TRBJ1-1; D is possibly TRBD1 (6 bases). The CDR3 extends over 11 amino acids. V was pared by 8 bases and J by 7 bases, with 11 bases between. Germline CDR1 is LGHDT and CDR2 is YNNKEL (reference sequence). The DNA of the CDR3 is TGTGCCAGCGCCAGGACAGATGAAGCTTTCTTT. Translating it yields CASARTDEAFF.

The table lists this clone with a few counts. This chain joins TRBV2 and TRBJ2-1; D is uncertain. Germline lookup yields CDR1 SNHLY and CDR2 FYNNEI. There are 15 residues in the CDR3. The V and J ends lost 6 bases and 1 base respectively, with 13 bases between them. The CDR3, as DNA: TGTGCCAGCAGCGAGCTAAGTGGATCCTACAATGAGCAGTTCTTC. It translates to CASSELSGSYNEQFF.

The chain is built from TRBV6-5 and TRBJ1-2, with D possibly matching TRBD1 (5 bases). The CDR3 has 16 amino acids. Trimming took off 1 base at V and 5 bases at J, with 17 bases between the two ends. Germline V gene lookup returns CDR1 MNHEY and CDR2 SVGAGI. CDR3 DNA sequence: TGTGCCAGCAGTTACTACGATTCGGCAGGGACTTATGGCTACACCTTC. Residues: CASSYYDSAGTYGYTF.

This clone was observed a single time. This chain joins TRBV5-1 and TRBJ1-2; unclear D gene. This CDR3 has 12 residues. V lost 1 base and J lost 6, with 7 bases in between. CDR1 is SGHRS and CDR2 is YFSETQ in the germline V gene. The CDR3 reads CASSLHGDGYTF. CDR3 DNA: TGCGCCAGCAGCTTGCACGGGGATGGCTACACCTTC.

The V gene is TRBV30, the J gene TRBJ1-6; TRBD1 aligns across 11 bases. In germline, CDR1 is GTSNPN, CDR2 SVGIG (reference sequence). This CDR3 contains 19 residues. Unmatched junction bases numbered 12, after V lost 0 bases and J lost 5 bases. DNA of the CDR3: TGTGCCTGGAGTGTACGGACAGGGGGCGCTCGGGGGAATAATTCACCCCTCCACTTT. This encodes CAWSVRTGGARGNNSPLHF. Variable domain in full (rest from reference TRBV30 and TRBJ1-6): SQTIHQWPATLVQPVGSPLSLECTVEGTSNPNLYWYRQAAGRGLQLLFYSVGIGQISSEVPQNLSASRPQDRQFILSSKKLLLSDSGFYLCAWSVRTGGARGNNSPLHFGNGTRLTVT.

This clone was seen only once. The chain carries TRBV7-2 and TRBJ1-1; TRBD1 agrees at 7 bases. This CDR3 comprises 17 residues. The germline V gene has CDR1 SGHTA and CDR2 FQGNSA. The ends lost 5 bases at V and 3 bases at J; junction bases unmatched: 15. CDR3 in amino acids: CASSRTGVIYKYTEAFF. The CDR3 coding sequence is TGTGCCAGCAGCCGCACAGGGGTAATTTATAAGTACACTGAAGCTTTCTTT.

This rearrangement joins TRBV7-2 to TRBJ2-7; 10 nucleotides match TRBD1. The CDR3 runs 15 residues. Per germline, CDR1 SGHTA and CDR2 FQGNSA. The V segment lost 5 bases and the J segment 2 bases; nucleotides outside the gene matches: 6. The CDR3 reads CASSPEGTGAYEQYF. CDR3 DNA: TGTGCCAGCAGCCCCGAGGGGACAGGGGCCTACGAGCAGTACTTC.

This clone is large in the sample. The genes are TRBV11-1 and TRBJ2-2; 8 positions agree with TRBD2. V shed 6 bases and J 6 bases; nucleotides not matched to a gene: 3. This CDR3 is built from 13 residues. CDR1 and CDR2 from the germline V gene are SGHAT and FQDESV (reference sequence). The CDR3 loop is CASRTLAAGELFF. In DNA, the CDR3 is TGTGCCAGCAGGACACTAGCGGCCGGGGAGCTGTTTTTT.

The rearrangement uses TRBV6-6 and TRBJ2-2; D may be TRBD1 (6 bases). This CDR3 has 16 residues. V lost 6 bases, J lost 5 bases, and 19 bases lay in between. The V gene's germline CDR1 is MNHNY and CDR2 SVGAGI (reference sequence). CDR3 protein: CASRLTGNGGTGELFF. The DNA for the CDR3 is TGTGCCAGCAGGTTAACAGGGAACGGTGGGACCGGGGAGCTGTTTTTT.

The gene calls are TRBV11-2 and TRBJ1-3; D is uncertain. Germline-derived CDR1 and CDR2 are SGHAT and FQNNGV. The CDR3 is 15 amino acids. V was pared by 1 base and J by 3 bases, with 10 bases between. The CDR3: CASSLAHEYGNTIYF. The CDR3 DNA reads as TGTGCCAGCAGCTTAGCCCACGAATATGGAAACACCATATATTTT.

V usage is TRBV3-1 (or the pseudogene TRBV3-2) and J usage is TRBJ1-1, with D tentatively TRBD1 (5 bases). This CDR3 has 13 residues. CDR1 is LGHDT, CDR2 YNNKEL, per germline (reference sequence). Trimming left V 4 bases short and J 10 bases short, with 16 bases between. The DNA for the CDR3 is TGTGCCAGCAGCCCTAGGCGGGCAGGGTTAGCTTTCTTT. This gives the protein CASSPRRAGLAFF.

This clone has more than one count but fewer than ten. The rearrangement uses TRBV19 and TRBJ1-4; no definite D call. Germline V lookup: CDR1 LNHDA, CDR2 SQIVND (reference sequence). The CDR3 totals 15 residues. Trimming stripped 5 bases from V and 1 base from J, with 11 bases between. CDR3 nucleotide sequence: TGTGCCAGTAGTCCCGACATGGGAACTAATGAAAAACTGTTTTTT. Translated: CASSPDMGTNEKLFF.

The rearrangement uses TRBV27 and TRBJ2-3; 7 nucleotides agree with TRBD2. From germline, CDR1 is MNHEY and CDR2 SMNVEV (reference sequence). The V and J ends lost 3 bases and 7 bases, in that order; junction bases with no gene match: 1. The CDR3 totals 12 residues. The DNA for the CDR3 is TGTGCCAGCAGTTTCGGGGGGAATACGCAGTATTTT. Translated: CASSFGGNTQYF.

This clone has at least ten counts. The V and J genes are TRBV29-1 and TRBJ2-2; the match to TRBD2 covers 12 bases. The CDR3 is made up of 15 amino acids. The germline CDR1 and CDR2 sequences are SQVTM and ANQGSEA. Losses at the gene ends were 7 bases for V and 3 bases for J; bases not matched to a gene: 6. The CDR3 bases are TGCAGCGCCAAGACTAGCGGGAGTGACACCGGGGAGCTGTTTTTT. Encoded protein: CSAKTSGSDTGELFF.

This clone was counted between two and nine times. This chain links TRBV27 with TRBJ2-7, with 10 bases matching TRBD1. The germline CDR1 and CDR2 sequences are MNHEY and SMNVEV (reference sequence). The CDR3 runs 15 residues. J lost 6 bases, V lost 5 bases, and 10 bases had no gene match. The CDR3, as DNA: TGTGCCAGCAGTGCCGGGACAGGGGTCGGATCCGAGCAGTACGTC. This gives the protein CASSAGTGVGSEQYV.

This clone has just a few counts. The rearrangement links TRBV6-5 to TRBJ1-6; no firm D call. V lost 7 bases, J lost 2 bases, and 6 bases lay in between. Germline V lookup: CDR1 MNHEY, CDR2 SVGAGI. CDR3 size: 13 residues. In DNA form, the CDR3 reads TGTGCCAGCACCCGGACCTATAATTCACCCCTCCACTTT. This codes for CASTRTYNSPLHF.

The chain recombines TRBV6-2 or TRBV6-3 with TRBJ1-2; the D is unclear. The CDR3 is made up of 11 amino acids. The germline V and J ends were trimmed by 4 bases and 8 bases, with 8 bases remaining between them. Per the germline V gene, CDR1 is MNHEY and CDR2 is SVGEGT. CDR3 DNA sequence: TGTGCCAGCAGTTGGCGCGGCGGCTACACCTTC. This sequence encodes CASSWRGGYTF.

The chain has TRBV4-3 and TRBJ2-3; the D gene is possibly TRBD1 (6 bases). The CDR3 sequence is 15 residues long. Germline loops: CDR1 LGHNA, CDR2 YSLEER. V was cut by 0 bases and J by 2 bases, with 9 bases left in between. The CDR3, as DNA: TGCGCCAGCAGCCAAGACCGGACAGTCACAGATACGCAGTATTTT. It is translated as CASSQDRTVTDTQYF.

The chain joins TRBV6-5 to TRBJ1-3, with 8 bases that match TRBD1. This CDR3 has 16 residues. V trimming: 2 bases; J trimming: 3 bases; junction bases outside the gene matches: 6. CDR1 and CDR2 (germline): MNHEY, SVGAGI. The DNA of the CDR3 is TGTGCCAGCAGTTACGGAGGACAGGGCTTTGGAAACACCATATATTTT. Translation gives CASSYGGQGFGNTIYF.

The chain has TRBV28 and TRBJ2-7; D might be TRBD1 (6 bases). Trimming took 4 bases from V and 6 from J, leaving 7 bases between them. CDR1 and CDR2 (germline): MDHEN, SYDVKM. The CDR3 sequence is 11 residues long. The CDR3 sequence is CASSSQGEQYV. In DNA, the CDR3 is TGTGCCAGCAGTTCACAGGGCGAGCAGTACGTC.

This clone was seen a few times. J is TRBJ1-2 and V is TRBV4-3, with D perhaps TRBD1 (5 bases). The CDR3 has 13 residues. Germline CDR1 and CDR2: LGHNA and YSLEER. Deletions cut 0 bases from V and 8 bases from J, with 10 bases between. CDR3: CASSQDRAGGYTF. DNA of the CDR3: TGCGCCAGCAGCCAAGACAGGGCGGGCGGCTACACCTTC.

J is TRBJ2-7 and V is TRBV7-2; TRBD1 is a possible D gene (5 bases). The germline V and J ends were trimmed by 4 bases and 3 bases, with 13 bases remaining between them. Germline V lookup: CDR1 SGHTA, CDR2 FQGNSA. The CDR3 sequence is 14 residues long. In DNA form, the CDR3 reads TGTGCCAGCAGCTCCGACAGAACAAGCTACGAGCAGTACTTC. Protein product: CASSSDRTSYEQYF.

This rearrangement joins TRBV12-3 or TRBV12-4 to TRBJ1-5; the D is unclear. Trimming removed 7 bases at V and 0 bases at J, with 7 bases between. The CDR3 contains 13 residues. The CDR3 spells CASMGTSNQPQHF. The CDR3 DNA reads TGTGCCAGCATGGGCACTAGCAATCAGCCCCAGCATTTT.

This clone was picked up a small number of times. The chain links TRBV7-3 to TRBJ1-2, with a tentative D call TRBD1 (5 bases). Trimming pared 3 bases from V and 7 bases from J, leaving 24 bases between. CDR3 size: 17 residues. CDR1 and CDR2 from the germline V gene are SGHTA and FQGTGA. The CDR3 coding sequence is TGTGCCAGCAGCTTGTTCGGGACGGGTAGTACTATGAGTGGCTACACCTTC. It translates to CASSLFGTGSTMSGYTF.